This TCR beta chain was captured by sequencing in a study of blood T cell repertoires in COVID-19. V lost 5 bases and J 7 bases, leaving 12 bases between the germline ends. Germline V CDR1 and CDR2: SGHAT, FQNNGV. The CDR3 extends over 13 amino acids. Assay: immunoSEQ multiplex PCR; the TCRdb copy retains only in-frame clones and omits some. This sample has 150,000 to 180,000 clones, with roughly 83% found just once. This clone was seen a single time. The gene calls are TRBV11-2 and TRBJ1-5; no reliable D call. The clonotype was recovered from a woman between 55 and 75 years old with acute or convalescent COVID-19. What was sequenced was peripheral blood. The CDR3 region is CASSHTGGQPQHF. The CDR3 region has the DNA TGTGCCAGCAGCCACACTGGAGGGCAGCCCCAGCATTTT.